This T cell receptor (beta chain) was identified in a study of T cell changes during pregnancy in multiple sclerosis. Assay: immunoSEQ multiplex PCR; the TCRdb copy retains only in-frame clones and omits some. The sample shows around 34,000 clones, roughly 90% of them seen only once. Germline lookup yields CDR1 SEHNR and CDR2 FQNEAQ (reference sequence). Trimming removed 5 bases from V and 7 bases from J, with 12 bases in between. CDR3 length: 13 amino acids. The chain carries TRBV7-9 and TRBJ2-1; the D is unclear. The sequencing used CD8+ T cells from peripheral blood mononuclear cells, collected after pregnancy. The TCR originated in a female donor with multiple sclerosis, enrolled in a pregnancy study. The CDR3: CASSPVMRNEQFF. The CDR3 DNA reads TGTGCCAGCAGCCCGGTGATGCGGAATGAGCAGTTCTTC.